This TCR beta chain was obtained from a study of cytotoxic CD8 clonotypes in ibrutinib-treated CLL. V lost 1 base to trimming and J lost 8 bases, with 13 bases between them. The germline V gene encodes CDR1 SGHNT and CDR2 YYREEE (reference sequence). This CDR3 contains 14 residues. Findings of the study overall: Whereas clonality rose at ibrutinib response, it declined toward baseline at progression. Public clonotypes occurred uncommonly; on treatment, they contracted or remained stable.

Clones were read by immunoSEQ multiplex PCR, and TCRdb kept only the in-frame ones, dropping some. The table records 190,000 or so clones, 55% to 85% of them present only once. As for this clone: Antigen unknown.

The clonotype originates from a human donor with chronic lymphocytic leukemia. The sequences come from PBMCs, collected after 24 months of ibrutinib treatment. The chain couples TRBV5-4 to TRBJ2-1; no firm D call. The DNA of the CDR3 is TGTGCCAGCAGCTTGTTCGCCGCTAGGGATGAGCAGTTCTTC. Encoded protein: CASSLFAARDEQFF.